The subject of this entry is one TCR beta chain. This entry belongs to a study of control samples from healthy donors and cancer patients. Profiling relied on immunoSEQ multiplex PCR, and the TCRdb table lists in-frame clones only, not all of them. The data contain about 100,000 clones, about 89% of them seen just once; the ten biggest clones take up 7.8%. The V and J ends lost 3 bases and 4 bases respectively, with 9 bases between them. The CDR3 runs to 13 residues. The chain couples TRBV12-3 or TRBV12-4 to TRBJ1-1; D remains ambiguous. Sequenced sample: blood. This receptor was identified in a man younger than 40 in good health. The CDR3 loop reads CASSFKASTEAFF. The CDR3 DNA sequence: TGTGCCAGCAGTTTCAAGGCGAGCACTGAAGCTTTCTTT.